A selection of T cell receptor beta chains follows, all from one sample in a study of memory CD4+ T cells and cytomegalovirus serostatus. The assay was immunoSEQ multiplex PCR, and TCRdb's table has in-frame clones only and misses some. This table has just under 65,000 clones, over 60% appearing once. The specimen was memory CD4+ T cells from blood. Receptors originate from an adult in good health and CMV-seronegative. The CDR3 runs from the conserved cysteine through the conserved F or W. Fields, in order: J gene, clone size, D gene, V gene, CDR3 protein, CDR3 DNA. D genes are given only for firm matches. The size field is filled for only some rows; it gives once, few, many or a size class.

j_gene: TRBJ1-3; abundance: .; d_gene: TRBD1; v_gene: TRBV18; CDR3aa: CASSEGQGGPSGNTIYF; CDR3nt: TGTGCCAGCTCAGAAGGACAGGGTGGCCCCTCTGGAAACACCATATATTTT
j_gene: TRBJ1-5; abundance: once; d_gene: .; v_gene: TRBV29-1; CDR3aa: CSVRRGDNQPQHF; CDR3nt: TGCAGCGTTCGACGGGGAGACAATCAGCCCCAGCATTTT
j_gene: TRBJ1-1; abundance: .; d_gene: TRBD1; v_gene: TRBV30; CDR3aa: CAWSPQGEGNTEAFF; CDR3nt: TGTGCCTGGAGTCCACAGGGGGAAGGGAACACTGAAGCTTTCTTT
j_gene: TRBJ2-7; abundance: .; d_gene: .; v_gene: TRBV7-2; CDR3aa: CASSSNRNAYEQYF; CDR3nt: TGTGCCAGCAGCTCCAACAGGAACGCCTACGAGCAGTACTTC
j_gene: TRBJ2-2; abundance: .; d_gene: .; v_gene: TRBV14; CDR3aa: CASSQLVAGELFF; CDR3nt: TGTGCCAGCAGCCAACTGGTCGCCGGGGAGCTGTTTTTT
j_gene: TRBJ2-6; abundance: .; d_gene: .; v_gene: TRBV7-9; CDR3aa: CASSYTSGANVLTF; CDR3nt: TGTGCCAGCAGCTACACCTCTGGGGCCAACGTCCTGACTTTC
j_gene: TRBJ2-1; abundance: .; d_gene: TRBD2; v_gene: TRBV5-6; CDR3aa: CASSFIAGSYNEQFF; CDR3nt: TGTGCCAGCAGCTTTATAGCGGGCTCCTACAATGAGCAGTTCTTC
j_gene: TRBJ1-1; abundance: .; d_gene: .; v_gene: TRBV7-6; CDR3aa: CASSLWAANTEAFF; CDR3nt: TGTGCCAGCAGCTTATGGGCGGCGAACACTGAAGCTTTCTTT
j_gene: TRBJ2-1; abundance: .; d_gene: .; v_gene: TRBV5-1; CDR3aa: CASSSVYNEQFF; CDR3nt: TGCGCCAGCAGCTCCGTTTACAATGAGCAGTTCTTC
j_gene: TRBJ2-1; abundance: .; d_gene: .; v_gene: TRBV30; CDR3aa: CAWSGSSVSGHEQFF; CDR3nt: TGTGCCTGGAGTGGGTCTAGCGTAAGCGGCCATGAGCAGTTCTTC
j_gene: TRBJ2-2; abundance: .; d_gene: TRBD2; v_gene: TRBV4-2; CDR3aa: CASSQVRRTGGNTGELFF; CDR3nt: TGTGCCAGCAGCCAAGTCCGTCGAACGGGAGGGAACACCGGGGAGCTGTTTTTT
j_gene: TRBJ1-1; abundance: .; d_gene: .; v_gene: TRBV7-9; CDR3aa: CASTGPPTEAFF; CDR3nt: TGTGCCAGCACCGGACCTCCGACCGAAGCTTTCTTT
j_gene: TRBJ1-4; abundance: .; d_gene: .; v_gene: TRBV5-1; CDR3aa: CASSSATNEKLFF; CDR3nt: TGCGCCAGCAGCTCTGCAACTAATGAAAAACTGTTTTTT
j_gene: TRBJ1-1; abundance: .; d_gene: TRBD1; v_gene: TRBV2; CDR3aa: CASNPTGSSEAFF; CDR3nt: TGTGCCAGCAACCCGACAGGGTCTTCTGAAGCTTTCTTT
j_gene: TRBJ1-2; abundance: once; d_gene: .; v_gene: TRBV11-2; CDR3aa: CASSGVNYGYTF; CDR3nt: TGTGCCAGCAGCGGGGTTAACTATGGCTACACCTTC
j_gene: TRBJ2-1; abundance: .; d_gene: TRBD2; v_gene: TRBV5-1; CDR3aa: CASRRGTSVSEQFF; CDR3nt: TGCGCCAGCAGGCGTGGGACTAGCGTTAGTGAGCAGTTCTTC
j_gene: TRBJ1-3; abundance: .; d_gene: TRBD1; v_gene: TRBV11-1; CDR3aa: CASSLPRGQDTIYF; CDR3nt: TGTGCCAGCAGCTTACCCAGGGGGCAGGACACCATATATTTT
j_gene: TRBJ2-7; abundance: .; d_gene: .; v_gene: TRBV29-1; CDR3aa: CSVSTDRYEQYF; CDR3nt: TGCAGCGTGAGCACAGATCGATACGAGCAGTACTTC
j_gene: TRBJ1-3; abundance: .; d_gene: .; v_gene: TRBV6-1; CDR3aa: CASKESSGNTIYF; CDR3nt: TGTGCCAGCAAGGAGAGCTCTGGAAACACCATATATTTT
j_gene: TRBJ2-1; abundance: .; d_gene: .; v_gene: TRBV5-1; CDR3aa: CASSLVAGPSNEQFF; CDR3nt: TGCGCCAGCAGCTTGGTAGCAGGGCCTTCGAATGAGCAGTTCTTC
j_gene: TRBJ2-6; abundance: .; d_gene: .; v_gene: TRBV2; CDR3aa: CASSEVTGANVLTF; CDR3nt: TGTGCCAGCAGTGAGGTAACTGGGGCCAACGTCCTGACTTTC
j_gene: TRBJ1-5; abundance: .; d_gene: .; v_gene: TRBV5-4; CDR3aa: CASSVGGQSNQPQHF; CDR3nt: TGTGCCAGCAGTGTGGGAGGTCAAAGCAATCAGCCCCAGCATTTT
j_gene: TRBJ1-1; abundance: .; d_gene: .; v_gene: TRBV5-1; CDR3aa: CASRYRLNMNTEAFF; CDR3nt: TGCGCCAGCAGATACCGCTTAAATATGAACACTGAAGCTTTCTTT
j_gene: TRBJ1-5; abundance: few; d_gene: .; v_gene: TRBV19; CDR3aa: CASSRYYISNQPQHF; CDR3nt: TGTGCCAGTAGTCGATATTATATCAGCAATCAGCCCCAGCATTTT
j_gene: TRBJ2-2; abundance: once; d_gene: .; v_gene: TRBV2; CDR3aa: CASSEAERGELFF; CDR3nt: TGTGCCAGCAGTGAAGCCGAGCGCGGGGAGCTGTTTTTT
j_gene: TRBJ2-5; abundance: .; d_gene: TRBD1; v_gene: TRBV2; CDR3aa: CASSEAGGAETQYF; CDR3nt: TGTGCCAGCAGTGAAGCAGGGGGCGCCGAGACCCAGTACTTC
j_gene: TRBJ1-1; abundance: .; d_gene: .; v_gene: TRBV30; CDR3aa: CAWRAQGGNTEAFF; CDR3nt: TGTGCCTGGAGGGCCCAAGGGGGGAACACTGAAGCTTTCTTT
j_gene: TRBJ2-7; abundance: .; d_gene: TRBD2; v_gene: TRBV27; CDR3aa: CASSLAGVGSYEQYF; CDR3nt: TGTGCCAGCAGCCTAGCGGGAGTTGGCTCCTACGAGCAGTACTTC
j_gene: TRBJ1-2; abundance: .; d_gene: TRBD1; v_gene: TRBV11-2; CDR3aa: CASSLGQGGYGYTF; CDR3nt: TGTGCCAGCAGCCTAGGACAGGGTGGCTATGGCTACACCTTC
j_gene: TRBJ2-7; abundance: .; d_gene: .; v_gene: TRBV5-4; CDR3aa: CASTTGLSSYEQYF; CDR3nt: TGTGCCAGCACAACCGGACTATCATCGTATGAGCAGTACTTC
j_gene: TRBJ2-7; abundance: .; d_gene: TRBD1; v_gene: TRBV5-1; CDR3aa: CASSLMSSRTGGEQYF; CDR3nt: TGCGCCAGCAGCCTTATGTCCTCGAGGACAGGGGGCGAGCAGTACTTC
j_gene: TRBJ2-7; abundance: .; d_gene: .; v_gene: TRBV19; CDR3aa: CASSRPGTANFSPLEQYF; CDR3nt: TGTGCCAGTAGTAGACCCGGGACCGCGAATTTTTCACCTCTCGAGCAGTACTTC
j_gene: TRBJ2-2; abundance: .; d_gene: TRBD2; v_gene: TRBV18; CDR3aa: CASRSGSVGELFF; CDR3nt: TGTGCCAGTAGAAGCGGGAGTGTCGGGGAGCTGTTTTTT
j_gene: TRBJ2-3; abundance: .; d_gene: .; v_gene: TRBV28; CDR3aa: CASSLRLGYTDTQYF; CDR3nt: TGTGCCAGCAGTTTACGACTAGGGTACACAGATACGCAGTATTTT
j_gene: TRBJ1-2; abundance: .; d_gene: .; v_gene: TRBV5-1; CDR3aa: CASSLGGGYGYTF; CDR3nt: TGCGCCAGCAGCTTGGGGGGGGGCTATGGCTACACCTTC
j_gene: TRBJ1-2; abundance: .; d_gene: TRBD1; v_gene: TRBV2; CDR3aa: CASSARTGEYGYTF; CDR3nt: TGTGCCAGCAGCGCCCGGACAGGGGAATACGGCTACACCTTC
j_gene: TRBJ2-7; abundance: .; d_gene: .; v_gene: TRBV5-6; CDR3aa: CASSLAGSGGGYEQYF; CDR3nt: TGTGCCAGCAGCTTGGCCGGCTCCGGTGGGGGTTACGAGCAGTACTTC
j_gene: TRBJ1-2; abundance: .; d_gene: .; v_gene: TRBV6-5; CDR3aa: CASSSDIGGYTF; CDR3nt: TGTGCCAGCAGTTCCGACATTGGTGGCTACACCTTC
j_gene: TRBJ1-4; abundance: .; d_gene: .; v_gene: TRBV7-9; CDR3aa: CASSLLGGREKLFF; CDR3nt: TGTGCCAGCAGCCTCCTCGGGGGGCGAGAAAAACTGTTTTTT
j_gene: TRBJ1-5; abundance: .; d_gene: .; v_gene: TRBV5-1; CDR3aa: CASSLDGNSNQPQHF; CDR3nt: TGCGCCAGCAGCTTGGACGGCAATAGCAATCAGCCCCAGCATTTT
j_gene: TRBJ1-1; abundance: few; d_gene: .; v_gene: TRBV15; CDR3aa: CATSRDRVGTEAFF; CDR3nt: TGTGCCACCAGCAGAGACAGGGTTGGCACTGAAGCTTTCTTT
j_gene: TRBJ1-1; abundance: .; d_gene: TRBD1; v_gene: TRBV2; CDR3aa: CAKKGAGNTEAFF; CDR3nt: TGTGCCAAAAAGGGGGCTGGAAACACTGAAGCTTTCTTT
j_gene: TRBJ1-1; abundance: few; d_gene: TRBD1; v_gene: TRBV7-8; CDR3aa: CASSVGGFNTEAFF; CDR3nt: TGTGCCAGCAGCGTAGGGGGCTTCAACACTGAAGCTTTCTTT
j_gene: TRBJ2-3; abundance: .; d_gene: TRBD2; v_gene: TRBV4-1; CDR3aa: CASSRVPGLAVSSTDTQYF; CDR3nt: TGCGCCAGCAGCCGAGTCCCGGGACTAGCGGTGTCTAGCACAGATACGCAGTATTTT
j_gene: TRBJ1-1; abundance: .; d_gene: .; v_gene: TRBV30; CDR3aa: CAWSKTVGEAFF; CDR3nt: TGTGCCTGGAGCAAGACTGTAGGTGAAGCTTTCTTT
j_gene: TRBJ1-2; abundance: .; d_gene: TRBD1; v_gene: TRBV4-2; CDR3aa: CASSQEGQGAPGYTF; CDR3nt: TGTGCCAGCAGCCAAGAGGGACAGGGGGCGCCTGGCTACACCTTC
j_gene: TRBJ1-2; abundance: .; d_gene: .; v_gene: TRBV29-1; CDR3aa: CSVGSREKGYTF; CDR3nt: TGCAGCGTTGGTTCCAGGGAAAAAGGCTACACCTTC
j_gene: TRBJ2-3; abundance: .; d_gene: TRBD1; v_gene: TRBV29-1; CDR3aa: CSVAGQMSDTQYF; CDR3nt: TGCAGCGTTGCGGGACAGATGTCAGATACGCAGTATTTT
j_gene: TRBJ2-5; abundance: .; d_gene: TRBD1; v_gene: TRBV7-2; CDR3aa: CASRPTGVETQYF; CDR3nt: TGTGCCAGCAGACCAACAGGGGTAGAGACCCAGTACTTC
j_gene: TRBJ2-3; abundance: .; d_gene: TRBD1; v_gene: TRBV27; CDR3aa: CASNRGFGLTDTQYF; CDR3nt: TGTGCCAGCAACAGGGGTTTTGGGTTGACAGATACGCAGTATTTT
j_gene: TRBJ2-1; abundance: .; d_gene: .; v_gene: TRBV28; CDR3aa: CASEGGSSYNEQFF; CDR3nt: TGTGCCAGTGAGGGTGGGAGCTCCTACAATGAGCAGTTCTTC